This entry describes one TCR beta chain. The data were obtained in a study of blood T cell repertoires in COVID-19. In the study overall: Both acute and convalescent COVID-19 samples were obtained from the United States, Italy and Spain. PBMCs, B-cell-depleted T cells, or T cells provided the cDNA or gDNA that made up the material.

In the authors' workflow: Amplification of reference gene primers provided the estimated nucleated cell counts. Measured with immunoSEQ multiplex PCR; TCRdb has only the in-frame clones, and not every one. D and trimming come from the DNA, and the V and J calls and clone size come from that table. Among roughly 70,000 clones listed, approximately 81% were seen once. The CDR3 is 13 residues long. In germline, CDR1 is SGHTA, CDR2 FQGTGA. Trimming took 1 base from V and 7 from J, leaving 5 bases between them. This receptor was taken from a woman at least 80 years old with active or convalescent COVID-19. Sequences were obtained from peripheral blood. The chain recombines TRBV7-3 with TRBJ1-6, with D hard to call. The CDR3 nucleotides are TGTGCCAGCAGCTTAAGCGGGAATTCACCCCTCCACTTT. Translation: CASSLSGNSPLHF.